The clone carrying this T cell receptor beta chain appeared many times. Its antigen is unidentified. This record comes from a study of response to subunit inactivated influenza vaccine. Findings and caveats of the study: Authors proposed each seasonal influenza vaccination draws in few new T cells.

Using its own MiXCR run on the RT-PCR reads, TCRdb lists one record per CDR3 protein. This sample has approximately 250,000 distinct CDR3 sequences, with 9% to 15% found just once. The V and J ends lost 3 bases and 10 bases respectively, with 8 bases between them. CDR1 and CDR2 (germline): SGHRS, YFSETQ. The CDR3 loop spans 11 amino acids. This sequence joins TRBV5-1 and TRBJ2-1; D not resolved. The sequences come from non-naive T cells sorted from PBMCs, collected roughly 15 days before vaccination. The source of this sequence is a man between 45 and 60 years old who received an inactivated influenza vaccine. CDR3 sequence reads: CASSSTWEQFF. In nucleotides, the CDR3 is TGCGCCAGCAGCTCGACATGGGAGCAGTTCTTC. Full variable domain (rest looked up from reference TRBV5-1 and TRBJ2-1): KAGVTQTPRYLIKTRGQQVTLSCSPISGHRSVSWYQQTPGQGLQFLFEYFSETQRNKGNFPGRFSGRQFSNSRSEMNVSTLELGDSALYLCASSSTWEQFFGPGTRLTVL.